The 10 T cell receptor beta chains listed next were all sequenced from one sample in a study of T cells after yellow fever vaccination (dated by TCRdb to about 2019). Sample treatment or condition, as interpreted from the label and publication: live attenuated yellow fever vaccine strain. To prepare the library, 5' RACE was applied. The reads were generated on an Illumina HiSeq 2500. TCRdb itself trimmed the public reads at Q25 with fastp, ran MiXCR and retained productive beta chains. Entries are consolidated by CDR3 protein sequence, retaining the most common genes and DNA. Recorded for this sample are roughly 150,000 distinct CDR3 sequences; around 7% of them occurred a single time. The ten largest clonotypes hold approximately 2.5% of the sample. The sequenced sample was CD4+ T cells sorted from PBMCs, obtained around 5 days after the first yellow fever vaccination. These receptor sequences come from a man aged 18-30 years who received the YFV17D yellow fever vaccine.

This clonotype was counted many times. The rearrangement uses TRBV20-1 and TRBJ2-4; a possible D gene is TRBD1 (5 bases). Per germline, CDR1 DFQATT and CDR2 SNEGSKA (reference sequence). Trimming left V 3 bases short and J 8 bases short, with 11 bases between. CDR3 length equals 12 residues. The CDR3 loop reads CSASPRADIQYF. The CDR3 bases are TGCAGTGCTAGCCCCAGGGCGGACATTCAGTACTTC.

This clonotype was picked up many times. The rearrangement joins TRBV2 to TRBJ2-7; 7 bases fit TRBD1. Germline-derived CDR1 and CDR2 are SNHLY and FYNNEI. J was trimmed by 6 bases and V by 5 bases; bases with no gene match: 4. CDR3 length: 12 amino acids. CDR3 sequence reads: CASSYRGSEQYV. The CDR3 region has the DNA TGTGCCAGCAGTTACAGGGGTAGCGAGCAGTACGTC.

This clonotype has a count of ten or more. CDR3 coding DNA: TGCGCCAGCAGCCTAGCGGACAATGAGCAGTTCTTC. Protein: CASSLADNEQFF. The rearrangement links TRBV5-1 to TRBJ2-1; TRBD2 agrees at 7 bases. The length of the CDR3 is 12 residues. After removal of 4 bases from V and 5 bases from J, the junction contained 0 bases not matched to a gene. CDR1 SGHRS and CDR2 YFSETQ come from the germline V gene.

This clonotype has at least ten counts. The chain employs TRBV20-1 and TRBJ2-2; 7 bases match TRBD1. This CDR3 is 15 amino acids long. Losses at the gene ends were 3 bases for V and 2 bases for J; bases not matched to a gene: 6. CDR1 and CDR2 (germline): DFQATT, SNEGSKA (reference sequence). CDR3 DNA: TGCAGTGCTAGGACGGGACAGATCAACACCGGGGAGCTGTTTTTT. Translating gives CSARTGQINTGELFF.

This clonotype came up many times. The chain links TRBV18 to TRBJ2-3; unclear D gene. Trimming stripped 3 bases from V and 1 base from J, with 8 bases between. Germline assignment: CDR1 KGHSH and CDR2 LQKENI. This CDR3 comprises 14 residues. CDR3 DNA: TGTGCCAGCTCACCGTCGAGTGGCACAGATACGCAGTATTTT. Its protein product is CASSPSSGTDTQYF.

This clonotype was counted at least ten times. The J gene is TRBJ2-3, the V gene TRBV2, with 7 bases identical to TRBD2. V shed 5 bases and J 3 bases; nucleotides not matched to a gene: 5. Germline V gene lookup returns CDR1 SNHLY and CDR2 FYNNEI. The length of the CDR3 is 14 residues. The CDR3 bases are TGTGCCAGCAGTTGGCGGACTAGAACAGATACGCAGTATTTT. Protein: CASSWRTRTDTQYF.

This clonotype was detected many times. V usage is TRBV7-2 and J usage is TRBJ1-4; possible D gene TRBD1, 5 bases. V was clipped by 4 bases and J by 3 bases, with 12 bases between them. CDR3 size: 15 residues. The V gene's germline CDR1 is SGHTA and CDR2 FQGNSA. The CDR3 is CASSSQGIANEKLFF. CDR3 in DNA: TGTGCCAGCAGCTCCCAGGGAATTGCTAATGAAAAACTGTTTTTT.

This clonotype was seen ten or more times. The J gene is TRBJ1-6, the V gene TRBV6-5; the D gene is possibly TRBD1 (6 bases). CDR3 size: 14 residues. The ends were cut back, 7 bases at V and 7 bases at J, with 14 bases in the middle. Germline V gene sequence: CDR1 MNHEY, CDR2 SVGAGI. The CDR3 DNA sequence: TGTGCCAGCAACGTGCAGGGGAGAAATTCACCCCTCCACTTT. Translated, it gives CASNVQGRNSPLHF.

This clonotype was found many times. The chain uses TRBV4-2 and TRBJ2-5; 7 nucleotides align to TRBD1. Germline V CDR1 and CDR2: LGHNA, YNFKEQ. The length of the CDR3 is 16 residues. J gave up 2 bases and V 1 base, and 7 bases lay outside the gene matches. In DNA, the CDR3 is TGTGCCAGCAGCCAAGCAGTCGGGACAGCACAAGAGACCCAGTACTTC. Translated: CASSQAVGTAQETQYF.

The V and J genes are TRBV10-3 and TRBJ1-3; D unresolved. V was shortened by 2 bases and J by 9 bases, with 17 bases between the two germline ends. Germline V gene sequence: CDR1 ENHRY, CDR2 SYGVKD. The CDR3 contains 15 residues. CDR3 DNA: TGTGCCATCAGTGAGCCGACGACTTCCCCCGGCACCATATATTTT. Its protein product is CAISEPTTSPGTIYF.